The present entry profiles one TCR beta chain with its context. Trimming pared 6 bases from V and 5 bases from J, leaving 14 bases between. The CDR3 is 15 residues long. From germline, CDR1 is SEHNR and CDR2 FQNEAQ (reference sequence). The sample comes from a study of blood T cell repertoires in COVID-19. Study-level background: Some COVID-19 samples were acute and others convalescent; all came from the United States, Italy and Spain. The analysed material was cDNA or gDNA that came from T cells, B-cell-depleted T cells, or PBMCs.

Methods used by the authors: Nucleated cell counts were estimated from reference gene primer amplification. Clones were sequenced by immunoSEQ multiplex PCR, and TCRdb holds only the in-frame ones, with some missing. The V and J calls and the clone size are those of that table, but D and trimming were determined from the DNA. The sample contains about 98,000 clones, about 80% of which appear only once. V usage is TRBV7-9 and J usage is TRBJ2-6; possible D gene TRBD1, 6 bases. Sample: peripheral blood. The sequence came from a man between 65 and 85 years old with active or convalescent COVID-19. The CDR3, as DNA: TGTGCCAGCAGTCGGACAGCCATGAGGGCCAACGTCCTGACTTTC. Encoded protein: CASSRTAMRANVLTF. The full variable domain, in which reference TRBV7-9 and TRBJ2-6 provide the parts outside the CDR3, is DTGVSQNPRHKITKRGQNVTFRCDPISEHNRLYWYRQTLGQGPEFLTYFQNEAQLEKSRLLSDRFSAERPKGSFSTLEIQRTEQGDSAMYLCASSRTAMRANVLTFGAGSRLTVL.